A selection of T cell receptor beta chains follows, all from one sample in a study of shared clonotypes between healthy human individuals. The repertoire was sequenced with immunoSEQ multiplex PCR; TCRdb's copy has only in-frame clones and lacks some. The table shows around 1.9 million clones, with around 93% occurring only once. The specimen sequenced was naive CD8+ T cells from PBMCs. The receptors here all came from a young man in good health. Some clones in this sample may be carry-over from other donors' samples. CDR3s include the opening cysteine and the closing phenylalanine or tryptophan. D genes are given only for firm matches.

j_call d_call v_call cdr3_nt cdr3_aa
TRBJ2-3 - TRBV9 TGTGCCAGCAGCGTAGCGGCCGGGACAGATACGCAGTATTTT CASSVAAGTDTQYF
TRBJ1-5 TRBD1 TRBV19 TGTGCCAGTAGTATATCTACGGAGATAGGGGGCCTAAATCAGCCCCAGCATTTT CASSISTEIGGLNQPQHF
TRBJ2-1 - TRBV9 TGTGCCAGCAGCGTAGGGGAGTCCTACAATGAGCAGTTCTTC CASSVGESYNEQFF
TRBJ1-2 - TRBV6-4 TGTGCCAGCAGTGACTCGATAAGAGGGGTGGATGGCTACACCTTC CASSDSIRGVDGYTF
TRBJ2-5 - TRBV7-6 TGTGCCAGCAGGTTAACACCCCGACAGCAAGAGACCCAGTACTTC CASRLTPRQQETQYF
TRBJ2-7 - TRBV27 TGTGCCAGCAGTTTAGGCAGGCCAGAGTCCTACGAGCAGTACTTC CASSLGRPESYEQYF
TRBJ1-4 - TRBV19 TGTGCCAGTGGACCATACAGGGCTACTAATGAAAAACTGTTTTTT CASGPYRATNEKLFF
TRBJ1-1 - TRBV19 TGTGCCAGTAGTCCCGCCCAGGGGACGTTGGGAGCTTTCTTT CASSPAQGTLGAFF
TRBJ1-1 - TRBV9 TGTGCCAGCAGCGCCTTGGTGGCAGGGTTTCGCGGCACTGAAGCTTTCTTT CASSALVAGFRGTEAFF
TRBJ2-1 TRBD2 TRBV5-6 TGTGCCAGCAGCTTGGGGCTAGCGGACTACAATGAGCAGTTCTTC CASSLGLADYNEQFF
TRBJ1-3 - TRBV5-1 TGCGCCAGCAGCTTGGAAAGGGTGCGGGGAAACACCATATATTTT CASSLERVRGNTIYF
TRBJ1-1 TRBD1 TRBV25-1 TGTGCCAGCAGTGGAGACAGGGGCACTGAAGCTTTCTTT CASSGDRGTEAFF
TRBJ2-7 TRBD1 TRBV28 TGTGCCAGCATTCTGACAGGGTGGGGGCACTACGAGCAGTACTTC CASILTGWGHYEQYF